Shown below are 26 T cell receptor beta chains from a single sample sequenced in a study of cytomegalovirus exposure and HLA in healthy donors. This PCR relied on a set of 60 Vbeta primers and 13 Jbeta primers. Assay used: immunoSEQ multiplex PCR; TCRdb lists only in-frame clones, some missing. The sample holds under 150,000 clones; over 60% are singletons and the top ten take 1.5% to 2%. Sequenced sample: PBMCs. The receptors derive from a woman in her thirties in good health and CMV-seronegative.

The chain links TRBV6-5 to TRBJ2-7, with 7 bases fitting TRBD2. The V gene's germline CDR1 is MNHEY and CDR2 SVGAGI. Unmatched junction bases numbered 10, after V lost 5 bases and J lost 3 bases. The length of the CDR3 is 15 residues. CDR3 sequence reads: CASSLRLAPVYEQYF. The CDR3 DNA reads TGTGCCAGCAGTCTCCGACTAGCTCCCGTCTACGAGCAGTACTTC.

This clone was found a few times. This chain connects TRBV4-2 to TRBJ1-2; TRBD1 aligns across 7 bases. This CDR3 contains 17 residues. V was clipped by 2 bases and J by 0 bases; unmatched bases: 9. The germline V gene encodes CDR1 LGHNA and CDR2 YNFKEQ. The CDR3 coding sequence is TGTGCCAGCAGCCAACTTACCGGGACAGCTCCTAACTATGGCTACACCTTC. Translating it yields CASSQLTGTAPNYGYTF.

DNA for the CDR3: TGTGCCAGCAGCTTGGGGACAGGCAATCAGCCCCAGCATTTT. It codes for CASSLGTGNQPQHF. The chain joins TRBV5-6 to TRBJ1-5; tentatively, D is TRBD1 (6 bases). In germline, CDR1 is SGHDT, CDR2 YYEEEE. The CDR3 contains 14 residues. V was trimmed by 0 bases and J by 2 bases, leaving 6 bases between them.

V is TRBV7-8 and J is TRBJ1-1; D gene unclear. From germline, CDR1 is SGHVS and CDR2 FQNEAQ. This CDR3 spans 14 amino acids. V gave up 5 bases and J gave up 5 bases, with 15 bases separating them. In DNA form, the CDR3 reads TGTGCCAGCAGCCCGGAGGGAGAAGGAACTGAAGCTTTCTTT. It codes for CASSPEGEGTEAFF.

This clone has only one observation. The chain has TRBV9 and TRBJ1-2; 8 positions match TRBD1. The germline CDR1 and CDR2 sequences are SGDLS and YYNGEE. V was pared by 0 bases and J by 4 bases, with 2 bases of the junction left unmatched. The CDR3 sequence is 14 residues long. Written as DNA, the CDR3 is TGTGCCAGCAGCGTAGGGACAGGGAGCTATGGCTACACCTTC. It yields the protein CASSVGTGSYGYTF.

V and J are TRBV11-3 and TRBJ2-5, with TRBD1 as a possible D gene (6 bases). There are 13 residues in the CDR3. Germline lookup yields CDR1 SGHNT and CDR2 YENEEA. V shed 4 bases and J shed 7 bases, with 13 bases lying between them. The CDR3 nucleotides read TGTGCCAGCAGCTCTACAGGGTGGGGGACCCAGTACTTC. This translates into CASSSTGWGTQYF.

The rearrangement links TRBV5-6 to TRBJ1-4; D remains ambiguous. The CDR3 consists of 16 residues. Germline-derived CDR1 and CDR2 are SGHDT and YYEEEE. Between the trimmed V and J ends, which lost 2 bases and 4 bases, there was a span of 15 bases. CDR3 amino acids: CASSFTQPGLNEKLFF. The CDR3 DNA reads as TGTGCCAGCAGCTTCACCCAGCCAGGCCTTAATGAAAAACTGTTTTTT.

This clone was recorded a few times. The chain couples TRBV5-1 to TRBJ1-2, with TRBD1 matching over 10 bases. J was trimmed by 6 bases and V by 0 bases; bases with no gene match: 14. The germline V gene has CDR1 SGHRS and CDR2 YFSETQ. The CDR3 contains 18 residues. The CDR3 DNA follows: TGCGCCAGCAGCTTGGGGACGACGGGACAGGGGATCGGGAATGGCTACACCTTC. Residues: CASSLGTTGQGIGNGYTF.

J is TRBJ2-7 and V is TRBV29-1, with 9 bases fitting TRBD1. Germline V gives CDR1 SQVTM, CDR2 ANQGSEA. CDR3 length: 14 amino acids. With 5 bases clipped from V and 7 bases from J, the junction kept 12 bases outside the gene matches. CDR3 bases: TGCAGCGTTCCCGGAGGGACAGGGAGAGGGGAGCAGTACTTC. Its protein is CSVPGGTGRGEQYF.

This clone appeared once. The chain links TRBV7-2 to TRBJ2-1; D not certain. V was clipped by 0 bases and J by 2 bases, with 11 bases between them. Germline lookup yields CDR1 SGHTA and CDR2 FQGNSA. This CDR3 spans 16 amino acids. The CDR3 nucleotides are TGTGCCAGCAGCTTAGCGGGCTCAGGCACCTACAATGAGCAGTTCTTC. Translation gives CASSLAGSGTYNEQFF. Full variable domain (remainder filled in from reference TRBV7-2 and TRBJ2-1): GAGVSQSPSNKVTEKGKDVELRCDPISGHTALYWYRQSLGQGLEFLIYFQGNSAPDKSGLPSDRFSAERTGGSVSTLTIQRTQQEDSAVYLCASSLAGSGTYNEQFFGPGTRLTVL.

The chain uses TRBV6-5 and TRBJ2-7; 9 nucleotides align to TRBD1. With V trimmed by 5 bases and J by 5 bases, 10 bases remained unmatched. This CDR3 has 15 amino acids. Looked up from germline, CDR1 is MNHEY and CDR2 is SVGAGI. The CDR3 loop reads CASSAPGQGRDEQYF. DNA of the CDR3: TGTGCCAGCAGTGCGCCGGGACAGGGTCGGGACGAGCAGTACTTC.

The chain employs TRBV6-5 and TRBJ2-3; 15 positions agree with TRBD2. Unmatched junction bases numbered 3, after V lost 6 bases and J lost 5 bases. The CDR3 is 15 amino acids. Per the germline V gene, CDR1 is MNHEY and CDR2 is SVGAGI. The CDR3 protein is CASSWGLAGGDTQYF. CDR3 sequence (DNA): TGTGCCAGCAGCTGGGGACTAGCGGGAGGAGATACGCAGTATTTT.

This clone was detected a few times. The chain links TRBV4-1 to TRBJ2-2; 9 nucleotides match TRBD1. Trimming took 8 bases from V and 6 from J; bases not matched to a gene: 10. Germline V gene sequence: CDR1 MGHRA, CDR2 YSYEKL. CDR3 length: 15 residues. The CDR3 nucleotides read TGCGCCAGCGGCGAGACAGGGGGTGGATCCGGGGAGCTGTTTTTT. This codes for CASGETGGGSGELFF.

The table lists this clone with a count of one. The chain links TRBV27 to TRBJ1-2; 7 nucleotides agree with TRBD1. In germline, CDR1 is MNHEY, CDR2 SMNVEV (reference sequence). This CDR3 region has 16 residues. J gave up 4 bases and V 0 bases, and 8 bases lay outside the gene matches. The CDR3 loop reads CASSLSPGGGFYGYTF. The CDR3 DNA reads TGTGCCAGCAGTTTATCCCCAGGGGGAGGCTTCTATGGCTACACCTTC.

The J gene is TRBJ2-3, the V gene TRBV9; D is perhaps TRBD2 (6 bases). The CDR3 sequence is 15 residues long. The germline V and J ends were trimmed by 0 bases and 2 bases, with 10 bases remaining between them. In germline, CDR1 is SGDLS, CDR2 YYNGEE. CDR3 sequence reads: CASSVVAGPTDTQYF. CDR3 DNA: TGTGCCAGCAGCGTAGTGGCGGGGCCCACAGATACGCAGTATTTT.

Here the CDR3 reads CASSIGTDNTEAFF. The CDR3 DNA is TGTGCCAGTAGTATAGGGACAGACAACACTGAAGCTTTCTTT. This chain joins TRBV19 and TRBJ1-1, with D perhaps TRBD1 (6 bases). Germline lookup yields CDR1 LNHDA and CDR2 SQIVND (reference sequence). The CDR3 is 14 amino acids. Deletions cut 1 base from V and 2 bases from J, with 8 bases between.

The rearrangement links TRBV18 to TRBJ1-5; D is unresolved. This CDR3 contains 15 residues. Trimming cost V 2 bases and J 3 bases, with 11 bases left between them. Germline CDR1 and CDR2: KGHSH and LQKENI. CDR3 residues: CASSPSAGNNQPQHF. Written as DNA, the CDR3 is TGTGCCAGCTCACCATCGGCGGGGAACAATCAGCCCCAGCATTTT.

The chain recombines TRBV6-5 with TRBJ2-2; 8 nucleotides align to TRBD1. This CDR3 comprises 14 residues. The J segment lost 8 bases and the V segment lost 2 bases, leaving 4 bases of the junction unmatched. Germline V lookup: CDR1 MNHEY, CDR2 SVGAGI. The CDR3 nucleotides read TGTGCCAGCAGTTACGCAGGGGGCAGGGGGGAGCTGTTTTTT. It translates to CASSYAGGRGELFF.

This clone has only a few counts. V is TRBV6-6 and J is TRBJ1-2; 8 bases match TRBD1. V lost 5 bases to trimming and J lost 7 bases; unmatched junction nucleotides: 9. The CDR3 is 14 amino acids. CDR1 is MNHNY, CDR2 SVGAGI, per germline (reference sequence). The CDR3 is CASSPQGARSGYTF. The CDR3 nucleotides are TGTGCCAGCAGTCCTCAGGGGGCGCGATCTGGCTACACCTTC.

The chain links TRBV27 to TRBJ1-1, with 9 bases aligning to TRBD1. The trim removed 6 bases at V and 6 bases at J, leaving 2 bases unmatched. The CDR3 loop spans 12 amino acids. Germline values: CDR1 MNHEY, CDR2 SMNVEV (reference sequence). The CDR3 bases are TGTGCCAGCAGCAGGACAGGGGCTGAAGCTTTCTTT. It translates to CASSRTGAEAFF.

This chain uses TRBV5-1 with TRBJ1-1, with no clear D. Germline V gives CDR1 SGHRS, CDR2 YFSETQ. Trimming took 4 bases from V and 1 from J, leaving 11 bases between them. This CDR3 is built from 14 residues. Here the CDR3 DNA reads TGCGCCAGCAGCCCGGCGGGAGGGAACACTGAAGCTTTCTTT. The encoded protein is CASSPAGGNTEAFF.

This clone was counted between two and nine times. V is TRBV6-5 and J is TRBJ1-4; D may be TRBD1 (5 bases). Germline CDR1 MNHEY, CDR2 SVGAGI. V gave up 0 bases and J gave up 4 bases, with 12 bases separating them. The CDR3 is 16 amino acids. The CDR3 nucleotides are TGTGCCAGCAGTTACTCCCAGGGACTGATTAATGAAAAACTGTTTTTT. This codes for CASSYSQGLINEKLFF.

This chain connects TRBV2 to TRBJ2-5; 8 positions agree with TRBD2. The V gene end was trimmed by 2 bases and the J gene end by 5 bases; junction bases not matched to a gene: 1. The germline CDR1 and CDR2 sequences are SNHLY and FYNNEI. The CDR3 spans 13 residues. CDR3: CASSETGGETQYF. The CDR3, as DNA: TGTGCCAGCAGTGAAACGGGAGGGGAGACCCAGTACTTC. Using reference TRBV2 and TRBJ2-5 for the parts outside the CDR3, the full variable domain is EPEVTQTPSHQVTQMGQEVILRCVPISNHLYFYWYRQILGQKVEFLVSFYNNEISEKSEIFDDQFSVERPDGSNFTLKIRSTKLEDSAMYFCASSETGGETQYFGPGTRLLVL.

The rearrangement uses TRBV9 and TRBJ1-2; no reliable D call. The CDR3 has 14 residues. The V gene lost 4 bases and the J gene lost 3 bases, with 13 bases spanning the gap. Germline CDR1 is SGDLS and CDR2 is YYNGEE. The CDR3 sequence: CASSPGLQDYGYTF. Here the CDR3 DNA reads TGTGCCAGCAGCCCCGGTTTGCAGGACTATGGCTACACCTTC.

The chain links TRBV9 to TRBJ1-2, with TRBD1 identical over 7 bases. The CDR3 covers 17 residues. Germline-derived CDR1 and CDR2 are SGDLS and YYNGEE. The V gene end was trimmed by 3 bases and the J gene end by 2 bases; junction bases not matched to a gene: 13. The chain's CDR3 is CASSEAVLTGINYGYTF. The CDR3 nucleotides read TGTGCCAGCAGCGAGGCAGTATTGACAGGGATCAACTATGGCTACACCTTC.

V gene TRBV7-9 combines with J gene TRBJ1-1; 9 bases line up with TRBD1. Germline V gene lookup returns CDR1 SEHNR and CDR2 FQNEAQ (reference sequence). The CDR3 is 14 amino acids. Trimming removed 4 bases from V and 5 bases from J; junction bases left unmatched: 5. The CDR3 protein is CASSSQGALTEAFF. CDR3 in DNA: TGTGCCAGCAGCTCACAGGGGGCGCTTACTGAAGCTTTCTTT.